This TCR beta chain was sequenced for a study of blood T cell repertoires in COVID-19. CDR1 and CDR2 from the germline V gene are KGHSH and LQKENI. The V gene lost 4 bases and the J gene lost 5 bases, with 11 bases spanning the gap. The length of the CDR3 is 13 residues. The Seattle site enrolled patients during active infection and followed them longitudinally. The protocol was immunoSEQ multiplex PCR, while the TCRdb copy is restricted to in-frame clones and leaves out a portion. The data hold around 340,000 clones, with around nine tenths observed a single time. The sequence derives from a woman aged 55-70 years with COVID-19, enrolled during active disease. Sequenced material: peripheral blood. This rearrangement joins TRBV18 to TRBJ2-5; D not certain. The DNA of the CDR3 is TGTGCCAGCTCACGGGCGCAGATGGAGACCCAGTACTTC. This gives the protein CASSRAQMETQYF.